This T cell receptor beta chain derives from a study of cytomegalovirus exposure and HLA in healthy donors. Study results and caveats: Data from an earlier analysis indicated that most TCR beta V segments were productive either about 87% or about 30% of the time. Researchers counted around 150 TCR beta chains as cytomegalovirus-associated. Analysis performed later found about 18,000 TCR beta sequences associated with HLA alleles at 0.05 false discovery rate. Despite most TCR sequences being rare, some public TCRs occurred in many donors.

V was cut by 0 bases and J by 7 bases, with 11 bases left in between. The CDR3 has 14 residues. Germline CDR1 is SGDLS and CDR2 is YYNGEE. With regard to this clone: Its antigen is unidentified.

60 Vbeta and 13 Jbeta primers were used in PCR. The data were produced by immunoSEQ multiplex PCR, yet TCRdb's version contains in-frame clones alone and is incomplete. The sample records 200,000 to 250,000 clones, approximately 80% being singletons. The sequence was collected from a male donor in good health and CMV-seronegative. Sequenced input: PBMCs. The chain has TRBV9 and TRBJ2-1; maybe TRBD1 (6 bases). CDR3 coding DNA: TGTGCCAGCAGCGTAGAGGCAGGGGTGAATGAGCAGTTCTTC. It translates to CASSVEAGVNEQFF.